This T cell receptor beta chain was identified during a study of T cell repertoires in cytomegalovirus infection. Study details: It was recently identified HLA-C-restricted and well-studied HLA-B-restricted CMV epitopes that the study used. Findings of the study overall: Dominating the ex vivo response were HLA-C-restricted CMV-specific TCR beta clonotypes. CMV carriers having the relevant HLA were flagged by cumulative public TCR beta family frequency.

The CDR3 covers 14 residues. V was clipped by 3 bases and J by 12 bases, with 18 bases between them. The germline gives CDR1 GTSNPN, CDR2 SVGIG (reference sequence). About this clonotype: Its target is not known.

TCRdb analysed the reads with MiXCR anew, one entry per CDR3 protein. This table has approximately 76,000 distinct CDR3 sequences, more than 20% appearing once. The specimen was CD8+ T cells from cultured PBMCs, collected from culture after CMV antigen stimulation. The TCR was taken from a human donor in good health (CMV status not recorded). Some clones in this sample may be carry-over from other donors' samples. This chain joins TRBV30 and TRBJ1-6, with D hard to call. The CDR3 protein is CAWSAETTPGPLHF. CDR3 nucleotides: TGTGCCTGGAGCGCAGAAACCACCCCGGGACCCCTCCACTTT. The full variable domain, with the rest looked up from reference TRBV30 and TRBJ1-6, is SQTIHQWPATLVQPVGSPLSLECTVEGTSNPNLYWYRQAAGRGLQLLFYSVGIGQISSEVPQNLSASRPQDRQFILSSKKLLLSDSGFYLCAWSAETTPGPLHFGNGTRLTVT.